This T cell receptor (beta chain) came from a study of T cell repertoires in cytomegalovirus infection. Study-level information: Public TCR beta signature analysis indicated the presence of both CMV infection and matching HLA type. Overall study results and limits: Clonotypes of TCR beta that were HLA-C-restricted and CMV-specific dominated the ex vivo response. Public TCR beta family frequency separated CMV-and-HLA carriers, including in an independent cohort.

This clonotype turned up a few times. What it recognizes is unknown. TCRdb re-analysed the reads in MiXCR, keeping a single row per CDR3 protein. The sample lists just over 300,000 distinct CDR3 sequences; around a sixth were seen once. The CDR3 is 16 amino acids. V was trimmed by 6 bases and J by 0 bases, leaving 17 bases between them. The receptor was isolated from a human donor in good health (CMV status not recorded). Some clones in this sample may be carry-over from other donors' samples. The sequenced sample was PBMCs. The chain is built from TRBV12-3 or TRBV12-4 and TRBJ1-2, with TRBD1 as a possible D gene (6 bases). The CDR3 spells CASRLQGSGTNYGYTF. CDR3 sequence (DNA): TGTGCCAGCAGGTTACAGGGATCCGGGACTAACTATGGCTACACCTTC.